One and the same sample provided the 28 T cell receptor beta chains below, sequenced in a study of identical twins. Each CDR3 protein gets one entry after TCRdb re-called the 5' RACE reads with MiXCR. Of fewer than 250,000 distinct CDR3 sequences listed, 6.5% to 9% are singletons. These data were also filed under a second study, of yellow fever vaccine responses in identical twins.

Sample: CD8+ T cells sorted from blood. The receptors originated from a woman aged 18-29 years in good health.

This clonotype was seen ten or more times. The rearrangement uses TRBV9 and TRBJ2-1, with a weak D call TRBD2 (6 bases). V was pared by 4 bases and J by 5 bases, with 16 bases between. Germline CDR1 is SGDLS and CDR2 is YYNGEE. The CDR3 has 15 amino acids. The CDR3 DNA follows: TGTGCCAGCAGCTACCAACGGACTACTAACAATGAGCAGTTCTTC. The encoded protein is CASSYQRTTNNEQFF.

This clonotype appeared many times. CDR3 sequence (DNA): TGCAGTGCTAGAGACCGTCGTGAATTTTACCAAGAGACCCAGTACTTC. Translation: CSARDRREFYQETQYF. The chain is built from TRBV20-1 and TRBJ2-5; D is undetermined. CDR1 is DFQATT, CDR2 SNEGSKA, per germline (reference sequence). CDR3 length: 16 amino acids. The V end was cut by 0 bases, the J end by 0 bases, with 14 bases between.

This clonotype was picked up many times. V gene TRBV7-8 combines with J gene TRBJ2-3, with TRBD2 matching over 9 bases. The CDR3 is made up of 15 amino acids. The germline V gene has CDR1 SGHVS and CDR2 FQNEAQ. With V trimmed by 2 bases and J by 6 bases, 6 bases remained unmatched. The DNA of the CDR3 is TGTGCCAGCAGCTTACGACTAGCGGCCCCCGATACGCAGTATTTT. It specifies CASSLRLAAPDTQYF.

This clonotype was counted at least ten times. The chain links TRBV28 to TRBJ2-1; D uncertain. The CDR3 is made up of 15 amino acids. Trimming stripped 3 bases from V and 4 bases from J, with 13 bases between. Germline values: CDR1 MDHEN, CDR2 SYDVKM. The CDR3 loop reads CASSFLWASYNEQFF. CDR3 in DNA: TGTGCCAGCAGTTTTCTTTGGGCTTCTTACAATGAGCAGTTCTTC.

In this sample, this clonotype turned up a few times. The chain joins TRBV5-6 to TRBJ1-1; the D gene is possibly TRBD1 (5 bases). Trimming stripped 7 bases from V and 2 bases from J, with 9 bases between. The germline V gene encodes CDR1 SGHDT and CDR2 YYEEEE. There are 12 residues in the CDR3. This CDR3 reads CASQTDNTEAFF. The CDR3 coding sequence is TGTGCCAGCCAGACAGATAACACTGAAGCTTTCTTT. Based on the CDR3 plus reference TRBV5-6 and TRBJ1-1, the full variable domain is DAGVTQSPTHLIKTRGQQVTLRCSPKSGHDTVSWYQQALGQGPQFIFQYYEEEERQRGNFPDRFSGHQFPNYSSELNVNALLLGDSALYLCASQTDNTEAFFGQGTRLTVV.

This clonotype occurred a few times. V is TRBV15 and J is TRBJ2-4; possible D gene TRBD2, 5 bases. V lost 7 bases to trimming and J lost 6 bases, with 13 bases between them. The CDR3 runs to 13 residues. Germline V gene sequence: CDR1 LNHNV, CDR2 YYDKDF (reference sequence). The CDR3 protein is CATTTQGGNIQYF. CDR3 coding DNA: TGTGCCACCACCACCCAAGGAGGAAACATTCAGTACTTC.

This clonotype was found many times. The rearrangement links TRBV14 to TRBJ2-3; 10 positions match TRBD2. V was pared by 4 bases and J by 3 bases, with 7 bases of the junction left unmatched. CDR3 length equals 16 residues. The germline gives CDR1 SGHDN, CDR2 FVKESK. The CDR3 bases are TGTGCCAGCAGCCGACTAGCGGGCCTTAATACAGATACGCAGTATTTT. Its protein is CASSRLAGLNTDTQYF.

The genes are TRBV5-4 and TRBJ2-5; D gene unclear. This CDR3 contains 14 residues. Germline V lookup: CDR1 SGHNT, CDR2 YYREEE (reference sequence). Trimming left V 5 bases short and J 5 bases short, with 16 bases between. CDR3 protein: CASSTNIGWETQYF. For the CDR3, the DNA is TGTGCCAGCAGTACCAACATTGGGTGGGAGACCCAGTACTTC.

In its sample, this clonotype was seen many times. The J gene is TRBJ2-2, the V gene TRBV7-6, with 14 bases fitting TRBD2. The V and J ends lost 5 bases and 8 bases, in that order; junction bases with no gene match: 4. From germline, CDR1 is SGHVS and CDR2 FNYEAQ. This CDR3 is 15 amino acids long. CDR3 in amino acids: CASSGGTSGRGELFF. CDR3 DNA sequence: TGTGCCAGCAGCGGAGGGACTAGCGGGAGAGGGGAGCTGTTTTTT.

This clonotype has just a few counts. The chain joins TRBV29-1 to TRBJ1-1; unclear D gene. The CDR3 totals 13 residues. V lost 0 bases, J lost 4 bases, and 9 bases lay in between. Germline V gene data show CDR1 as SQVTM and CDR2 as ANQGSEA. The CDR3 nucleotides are TGCAGCGTTGAAGATCTTTCCTCCACTGAAGCTTTCTTT. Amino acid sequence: CSVEDLSSTEAFF.

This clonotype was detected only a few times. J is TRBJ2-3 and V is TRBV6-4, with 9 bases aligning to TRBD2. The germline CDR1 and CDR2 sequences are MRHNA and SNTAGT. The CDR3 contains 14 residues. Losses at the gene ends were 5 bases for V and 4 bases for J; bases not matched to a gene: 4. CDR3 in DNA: TGTGCCAGCAGTTCGGCGGGAGGGCCAGATACGCAGTATTTT. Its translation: CASSSAGGPDTQYF.

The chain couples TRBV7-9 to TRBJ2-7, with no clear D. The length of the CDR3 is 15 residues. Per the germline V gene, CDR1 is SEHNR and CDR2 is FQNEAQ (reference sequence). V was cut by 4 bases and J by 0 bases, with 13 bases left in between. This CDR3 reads CASSSSLYYSYEQYF. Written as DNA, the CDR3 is TGTGCCAGCAGCTCAAGTCTATACTACTCCTACGAGCAGTACTTC.

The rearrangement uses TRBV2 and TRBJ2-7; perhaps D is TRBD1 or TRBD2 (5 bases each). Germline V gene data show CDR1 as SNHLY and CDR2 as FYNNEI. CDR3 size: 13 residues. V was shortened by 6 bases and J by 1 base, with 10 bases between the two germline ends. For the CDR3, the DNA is TGTGCCAGCAGGGGGACCGATTCCTACGAGCAGTACTTC. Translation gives CASRGTDSYEQYF.

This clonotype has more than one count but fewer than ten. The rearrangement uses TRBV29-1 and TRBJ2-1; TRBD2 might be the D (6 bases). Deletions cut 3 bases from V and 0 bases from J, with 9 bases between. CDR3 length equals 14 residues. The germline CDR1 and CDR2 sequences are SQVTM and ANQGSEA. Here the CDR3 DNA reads TGCAGCGTTGACGCGGGGAGCTCCTACAATGAGCAGTTCTTC. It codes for CSVDAGSSYNEQFF.

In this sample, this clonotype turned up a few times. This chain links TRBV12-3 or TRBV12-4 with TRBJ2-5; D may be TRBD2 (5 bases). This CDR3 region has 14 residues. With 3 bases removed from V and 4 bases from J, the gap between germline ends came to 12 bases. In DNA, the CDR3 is TGTGCCAGCAGTTTGGCGGACGGAGGAGAGACCCAGTACTTC. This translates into CASSLADGGETQYF.

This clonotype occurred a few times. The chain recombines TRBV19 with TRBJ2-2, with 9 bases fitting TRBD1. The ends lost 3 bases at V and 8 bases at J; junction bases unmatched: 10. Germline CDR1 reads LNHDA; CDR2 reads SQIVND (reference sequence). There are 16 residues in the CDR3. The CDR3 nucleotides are TGTGCCAGTAGTATTGGATTGGGACAGGGCTCGGGGGAGCTGTTTTTT. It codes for CASSIGLGQGSGELFF.

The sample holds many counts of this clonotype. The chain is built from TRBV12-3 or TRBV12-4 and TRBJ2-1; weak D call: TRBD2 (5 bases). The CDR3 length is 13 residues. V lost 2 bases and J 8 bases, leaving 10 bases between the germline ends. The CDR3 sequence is CASSLWLADEQFF. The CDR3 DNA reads TGTGCCAGCAGTTTATGGCTAGCCGATGAGCAGTTCTTC.

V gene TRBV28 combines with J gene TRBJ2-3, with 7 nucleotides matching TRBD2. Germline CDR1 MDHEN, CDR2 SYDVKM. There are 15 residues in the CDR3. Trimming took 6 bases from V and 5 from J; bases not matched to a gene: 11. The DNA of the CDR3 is TGTGCCAGCAGCTGGGGGGGGTCGGTTAAAGATACGCAGTATTTT. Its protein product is CASSWGGSVKDTQYF.

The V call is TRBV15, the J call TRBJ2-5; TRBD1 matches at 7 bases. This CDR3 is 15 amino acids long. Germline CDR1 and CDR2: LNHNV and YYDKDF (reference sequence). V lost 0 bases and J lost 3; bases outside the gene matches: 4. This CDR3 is CATSREGTGEETQYF. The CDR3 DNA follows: TGTGCCACCAGCAGAGAGGGAACAGGGGAAGAGACCCAGTACTTC. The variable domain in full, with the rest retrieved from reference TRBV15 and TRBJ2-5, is DAMVIQNPRYQVTQFGKPVTLSCSQTLNHNVMYWYQQKSSQAPKLLFHYYDKDFNNEADTPDNFQSRRPNTSFCFLDIRSPGLGDTAMYLCATSREGTGEETQYFGPGTRLLVL.

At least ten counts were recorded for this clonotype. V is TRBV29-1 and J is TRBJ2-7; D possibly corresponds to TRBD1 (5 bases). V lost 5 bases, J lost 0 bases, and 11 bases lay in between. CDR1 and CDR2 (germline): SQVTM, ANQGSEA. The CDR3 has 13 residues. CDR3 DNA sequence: TGCAGCGTTAATGACAGAGCCTCCTACGAGCAGTACTTC. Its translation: CSVNDRASYEQYF.

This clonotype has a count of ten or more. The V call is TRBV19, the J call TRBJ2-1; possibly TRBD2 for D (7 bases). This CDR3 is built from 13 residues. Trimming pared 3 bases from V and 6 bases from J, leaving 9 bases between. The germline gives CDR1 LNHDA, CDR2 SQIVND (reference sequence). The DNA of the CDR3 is TGTGCCAGTAGTATGGGGGGGCCCAATGAGCAGTTCTTC. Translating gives CASSMGGPNEQFF.

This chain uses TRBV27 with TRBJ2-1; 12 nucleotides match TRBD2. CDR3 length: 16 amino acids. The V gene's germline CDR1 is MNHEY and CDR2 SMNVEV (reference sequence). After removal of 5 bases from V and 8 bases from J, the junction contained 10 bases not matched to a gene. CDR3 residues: CASSILAGGPTDEQFF. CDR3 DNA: TGTGCCAGCAGTATCCTAGCGGGAGGGCCTACAGATGAGCAGTTCTTC.

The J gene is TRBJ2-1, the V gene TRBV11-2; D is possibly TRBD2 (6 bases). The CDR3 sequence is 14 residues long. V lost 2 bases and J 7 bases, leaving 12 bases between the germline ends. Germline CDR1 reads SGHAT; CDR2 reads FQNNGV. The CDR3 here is CASSLRGIFNEQFF. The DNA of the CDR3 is TGTGCCAGCAGCTTACGGGGGATTTTTAATGAGCAGTTCTTC.

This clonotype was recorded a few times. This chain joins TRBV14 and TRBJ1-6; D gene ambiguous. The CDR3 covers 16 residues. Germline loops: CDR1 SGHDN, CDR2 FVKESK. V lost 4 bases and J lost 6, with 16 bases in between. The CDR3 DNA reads TGTGCCAGCAGCCTACAACGGGTTTTGTCTAATTCACCCCTCCACTTT. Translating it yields CASSLQRVLSNSPLHF.

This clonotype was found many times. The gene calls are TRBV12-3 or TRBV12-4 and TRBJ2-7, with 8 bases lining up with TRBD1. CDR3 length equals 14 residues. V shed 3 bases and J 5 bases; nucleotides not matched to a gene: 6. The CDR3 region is CASSFIGRGHEQYF. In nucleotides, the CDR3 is TGTGCCAGCAGTTTTATCGGCAGGGGGCACGAGCAGTACTTC.

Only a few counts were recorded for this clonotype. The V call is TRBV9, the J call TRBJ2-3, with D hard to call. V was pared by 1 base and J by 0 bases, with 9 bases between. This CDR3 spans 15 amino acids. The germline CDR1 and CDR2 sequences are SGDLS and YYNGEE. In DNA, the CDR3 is TGTGCCAGCAGCGTAAACCTAGTAAGCACAGATACGCAGTATTTT. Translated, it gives CASSVNLVSTDTQYF.

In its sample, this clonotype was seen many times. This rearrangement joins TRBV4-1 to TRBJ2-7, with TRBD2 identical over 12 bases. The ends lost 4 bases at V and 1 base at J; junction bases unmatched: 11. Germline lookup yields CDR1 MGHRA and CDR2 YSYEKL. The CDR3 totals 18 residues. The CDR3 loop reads CASSRPGKLAGGSYEQYV. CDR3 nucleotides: TGCGCCAGCAGCCGTCCCGGGAAACTAGCGGGGGGATCCTACGAGCAGTACGTC.

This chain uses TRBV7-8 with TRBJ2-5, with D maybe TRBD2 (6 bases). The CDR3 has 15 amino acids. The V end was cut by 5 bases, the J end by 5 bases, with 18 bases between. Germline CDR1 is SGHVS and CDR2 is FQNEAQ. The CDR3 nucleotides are TGTGCCAGCAGCCCCCCGACTAGTCGGCAGGAGACCCAGTACTTC. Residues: CASSPPTSRQETQYF.